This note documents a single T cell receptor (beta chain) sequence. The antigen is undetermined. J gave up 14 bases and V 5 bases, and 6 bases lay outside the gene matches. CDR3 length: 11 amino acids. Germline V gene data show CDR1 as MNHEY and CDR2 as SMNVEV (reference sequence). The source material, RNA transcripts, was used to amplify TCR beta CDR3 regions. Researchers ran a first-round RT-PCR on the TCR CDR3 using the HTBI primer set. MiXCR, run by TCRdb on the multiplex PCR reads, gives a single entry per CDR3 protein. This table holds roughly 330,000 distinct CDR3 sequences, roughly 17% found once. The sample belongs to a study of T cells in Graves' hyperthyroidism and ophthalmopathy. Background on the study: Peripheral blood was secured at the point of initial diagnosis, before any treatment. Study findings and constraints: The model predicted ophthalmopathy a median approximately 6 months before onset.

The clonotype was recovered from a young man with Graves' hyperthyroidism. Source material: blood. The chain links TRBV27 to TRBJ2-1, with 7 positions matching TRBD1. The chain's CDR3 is CASSEGAQEFF. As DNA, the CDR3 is TGTGCCAGCAGTGAGGGGGCCCAGGAGTTCTTC.